The T cell receptor (beta chain) under discussion was sequenced for a study of CD8+CD57+ T cells in acquired aplastic anemia. The template used for profiling TCR beta VDJ and CDR3 was genomic DNA. TCRdb reanalysed the reads using MiXCR and keeps one entry per CDR3 protein. Among 270,000 or so distinct CDR3 sequences listed, approximately 80% were seen once. Study-wide results and limits: CD8+ Simpson's diversity did not differ significantly between patients and controls.

In patients chosen for sequencing, flow cytometry had shown CD8+CD57+ cell expansion. Each of the patients presented with severe acquired aplastic anemia. Germline loops: CDR1 SGHVS, CDR2 FNYEAQ. Ends included, the CDR3 has 13 residues. Of note for this clonotype: What it binds is not known. No conserved phenylalanine or tryptophan ends this CDR3, so it is likely a read error. The limits of the CDR3 on the DNA are not certain, so only TCRdb's listed CDR3 is given.

Input material: sorted CD4+, CD8+, or CD8+CD57+ T cells (not recorded which) from PBMCs. The TCR comes from a human donor with aplastic anemia. The V gene is TRBV7-6, the J gene TRBJ2-1; TRBD1 was called by the table and not checked on the DNA. The CDR3: CASSRGGTTYEQY.